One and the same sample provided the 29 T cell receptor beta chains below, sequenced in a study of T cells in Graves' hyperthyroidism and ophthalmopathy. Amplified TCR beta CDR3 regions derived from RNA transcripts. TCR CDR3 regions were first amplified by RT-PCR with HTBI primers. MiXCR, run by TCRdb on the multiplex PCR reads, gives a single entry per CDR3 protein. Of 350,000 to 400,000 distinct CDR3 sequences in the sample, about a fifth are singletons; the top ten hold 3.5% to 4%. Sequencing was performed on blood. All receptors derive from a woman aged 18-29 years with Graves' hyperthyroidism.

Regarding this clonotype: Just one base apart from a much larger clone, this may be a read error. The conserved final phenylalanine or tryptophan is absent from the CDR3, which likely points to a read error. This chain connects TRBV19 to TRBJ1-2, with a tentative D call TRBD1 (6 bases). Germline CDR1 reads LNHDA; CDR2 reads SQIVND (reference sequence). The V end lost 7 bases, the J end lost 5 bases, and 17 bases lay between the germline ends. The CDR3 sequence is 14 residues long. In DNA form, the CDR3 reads TGTGCCAGTACCCAGGACAGCAAGAATTATGGCTACACCTAC. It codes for CASTQDSKNYGYTY.

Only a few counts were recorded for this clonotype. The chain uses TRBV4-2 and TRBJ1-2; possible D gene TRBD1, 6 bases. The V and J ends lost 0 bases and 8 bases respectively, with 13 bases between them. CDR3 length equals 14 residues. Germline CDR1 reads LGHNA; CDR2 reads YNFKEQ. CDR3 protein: CASSQDRTVGGYTF. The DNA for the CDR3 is TGTGCCAGCAGCCAAGACAGGACAGTAGGAGGCTACACCTTC.

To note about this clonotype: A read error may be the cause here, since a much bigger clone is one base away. The CDR3 spells CASRTFYEQYF. CDR3 bases: TGTGCCAGCAGAACCTTCTACGAGCAGTACTTC. The rearrangement uses TRBV6-1 and TRBJ2-7; D not certain. V lost 6 bases and J lost 3, with 6 bases in between. The V gene's germline CDR1 is MNHNS and CDR2 SASEGT. The length of the CDR3 is 11 residues.

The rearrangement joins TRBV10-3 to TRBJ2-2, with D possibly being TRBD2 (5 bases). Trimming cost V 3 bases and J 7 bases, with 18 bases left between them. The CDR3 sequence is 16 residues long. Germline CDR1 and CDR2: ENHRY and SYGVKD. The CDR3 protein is CAISDREGMGIGELFF. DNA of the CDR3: TGTGCCATCAGTGACCGTGAGGGCATGGGGATCGGGGAGCTGTTTTTT.

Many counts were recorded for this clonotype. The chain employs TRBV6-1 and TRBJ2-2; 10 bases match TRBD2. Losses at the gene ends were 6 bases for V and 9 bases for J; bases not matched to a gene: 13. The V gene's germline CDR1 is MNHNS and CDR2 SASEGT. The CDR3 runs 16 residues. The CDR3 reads CASSLQLAGPARELFF. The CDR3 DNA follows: TGTGCCAGCAGCCTTCAACTAGCGGGGCCTGCCCGGGAGCTGTTTTTT.

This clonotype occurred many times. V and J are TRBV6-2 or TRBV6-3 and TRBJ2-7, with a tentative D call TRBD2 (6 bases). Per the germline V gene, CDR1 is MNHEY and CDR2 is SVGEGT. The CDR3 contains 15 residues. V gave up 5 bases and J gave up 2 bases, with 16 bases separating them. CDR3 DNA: TGTGCCAGCAGTGCCCGGGGGTTGAGGCCCTACGAGCAGTACTTC. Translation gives CASSARGLRPYEQYF.

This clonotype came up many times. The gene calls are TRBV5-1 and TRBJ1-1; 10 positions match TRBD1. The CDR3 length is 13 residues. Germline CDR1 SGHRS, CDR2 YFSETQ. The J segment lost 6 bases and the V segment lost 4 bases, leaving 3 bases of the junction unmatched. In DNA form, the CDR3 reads TGCGCCAGCAGCGGCGGACAGGGGGCTGAAGCTTTCTTT. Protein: CASSGGQGAEAFF. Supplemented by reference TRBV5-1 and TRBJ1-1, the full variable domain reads KAGVTQTPRYLIKTRGQQVTLSCSPISGHRSVSWYQQTPGQGLQFLFEYFSETQRNKGNFPGRFSGRQFSNSRSEMNVSTLELGDSALYLCASSGGQGAEAFFGQGTRLTVV.

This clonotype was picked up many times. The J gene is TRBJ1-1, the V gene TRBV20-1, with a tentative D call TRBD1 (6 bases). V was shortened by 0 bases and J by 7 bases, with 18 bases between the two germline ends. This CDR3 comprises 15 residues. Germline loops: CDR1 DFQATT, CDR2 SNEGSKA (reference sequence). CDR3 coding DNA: TGCAGTGCTAGAGATCCCGACGGAGGACAGCGTGAAGCTTTCTTT. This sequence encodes CSARDPDGGQREAFF.

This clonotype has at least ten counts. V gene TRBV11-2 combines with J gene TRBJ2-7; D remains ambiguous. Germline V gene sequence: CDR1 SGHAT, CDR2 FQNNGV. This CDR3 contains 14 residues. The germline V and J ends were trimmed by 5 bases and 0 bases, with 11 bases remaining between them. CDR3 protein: CASSVLPSSYEQYF. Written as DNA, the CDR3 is TGTGCCAGCAGCGTGTTACCGAGCTCCTACGAGCAGTACTTC.

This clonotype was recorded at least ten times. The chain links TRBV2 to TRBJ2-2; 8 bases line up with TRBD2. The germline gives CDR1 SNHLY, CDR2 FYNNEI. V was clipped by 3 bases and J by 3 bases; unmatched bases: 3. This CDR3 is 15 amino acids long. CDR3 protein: CASSEGREDTGELFF. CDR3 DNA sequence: TGTGCCAGCAGTGAGGGGCGGGAGGACACCGGGGAGCTGTTTTTT. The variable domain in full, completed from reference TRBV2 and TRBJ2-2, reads EPEVTQTPSHQVTQMGQEVILRCVPISNHLYFYWYRQILGQKVEFLVSFYNNEISEKSEIFDDQFSVERPDGSNFTLKIRSTKLEDSAMYFCASSEGREDTGELFFGEGSRLTVL.

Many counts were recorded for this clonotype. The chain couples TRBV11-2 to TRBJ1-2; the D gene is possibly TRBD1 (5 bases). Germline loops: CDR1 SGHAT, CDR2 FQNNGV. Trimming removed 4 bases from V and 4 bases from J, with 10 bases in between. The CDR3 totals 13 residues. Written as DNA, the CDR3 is TGTGCCAGCAGCTCCCCGACAGCCTATGGCTACACCTTC. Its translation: CASSSPTAYGYTF.

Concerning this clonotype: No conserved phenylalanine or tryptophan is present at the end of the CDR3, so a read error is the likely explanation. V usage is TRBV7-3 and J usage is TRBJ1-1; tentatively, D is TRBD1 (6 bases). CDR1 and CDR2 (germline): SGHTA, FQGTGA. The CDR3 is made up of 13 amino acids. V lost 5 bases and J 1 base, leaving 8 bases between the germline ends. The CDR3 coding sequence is TGTGCCAGCAGCCGGGACAAGAACACTGAAGCTTTCTTG. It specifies CASSRDKNTEAFL.

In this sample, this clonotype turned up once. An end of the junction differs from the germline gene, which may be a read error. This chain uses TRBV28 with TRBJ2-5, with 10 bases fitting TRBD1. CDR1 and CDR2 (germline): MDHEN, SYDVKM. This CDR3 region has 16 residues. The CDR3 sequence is CASSPAGTGTGETEYF. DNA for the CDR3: TGTGCCAGCAGTCCCGCGGGAACCGGGACAGGGGAGACCGAGTACTTC.

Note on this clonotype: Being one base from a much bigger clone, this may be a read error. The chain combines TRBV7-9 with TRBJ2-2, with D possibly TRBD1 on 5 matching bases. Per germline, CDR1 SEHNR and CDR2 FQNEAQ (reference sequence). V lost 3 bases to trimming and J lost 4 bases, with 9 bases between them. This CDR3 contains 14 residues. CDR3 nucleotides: TGTGCCAGCAGCTTTGAGACAGTCACCGGGGAGCTGTTTTTT. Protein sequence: CASSFETVTGELFF.

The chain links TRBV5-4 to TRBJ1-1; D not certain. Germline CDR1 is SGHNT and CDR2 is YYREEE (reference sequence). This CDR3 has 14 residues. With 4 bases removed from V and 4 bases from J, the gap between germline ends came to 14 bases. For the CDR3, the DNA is TGTGCCAGCAGCGCACTCAAGGTGGGCACTGAAGCTTTCTTT. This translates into CASSALKVGTEAFF.

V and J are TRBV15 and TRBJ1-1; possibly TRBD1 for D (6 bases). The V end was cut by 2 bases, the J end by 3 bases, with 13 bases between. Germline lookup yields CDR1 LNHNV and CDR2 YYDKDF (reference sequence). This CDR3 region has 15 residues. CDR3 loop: CATSRLRGWDTEAFF. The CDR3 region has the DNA TGTGCCACCAGCAGACTCAGGGGTTGGGACACTGAAGCTTTCTTT.

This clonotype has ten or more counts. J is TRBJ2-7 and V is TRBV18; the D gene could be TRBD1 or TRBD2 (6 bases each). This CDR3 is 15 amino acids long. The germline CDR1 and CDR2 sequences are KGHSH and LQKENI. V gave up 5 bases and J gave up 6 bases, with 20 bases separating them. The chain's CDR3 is CASSSRNGGSGEQYF. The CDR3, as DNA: TGTGCCAGCTCATCCAGAAACGGGGGCTCGGGCGAGCAGTACTTC. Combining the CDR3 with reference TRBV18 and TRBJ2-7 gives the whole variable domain NAGVMQNPRHLVRRRGQEARLRCSPMKGHSHVYWYRQLPEEGLKFMVYLQKENIIDESGMPKERFSAEFPKEGPSILRIQQVVRGDSAAYFCASSSRNGGSGEQYFGPGTRLTVT.

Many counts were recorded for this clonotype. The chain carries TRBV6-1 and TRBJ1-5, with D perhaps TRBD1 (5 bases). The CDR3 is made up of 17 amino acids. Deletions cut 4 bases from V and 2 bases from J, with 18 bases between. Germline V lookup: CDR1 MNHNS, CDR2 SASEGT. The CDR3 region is CASSVLPGLWGNQPQHF. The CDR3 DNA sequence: TGTGCCAGCAGTGTATTACCGGGACTCTGGGGCAATCAGCCCCAGCATTTT.

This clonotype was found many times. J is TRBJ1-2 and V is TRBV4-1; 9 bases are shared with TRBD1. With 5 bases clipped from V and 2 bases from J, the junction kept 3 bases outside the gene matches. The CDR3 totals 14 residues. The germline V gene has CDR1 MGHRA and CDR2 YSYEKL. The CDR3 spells CASSDGTGNYGYTF. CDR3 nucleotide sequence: TGCGCCAGCAGCGACGGGACAGGGAACTATGGCTACACCTTC.

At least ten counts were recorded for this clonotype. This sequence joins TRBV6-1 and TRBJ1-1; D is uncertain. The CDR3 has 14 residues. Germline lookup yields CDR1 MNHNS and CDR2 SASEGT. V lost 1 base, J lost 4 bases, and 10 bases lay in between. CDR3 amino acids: CASSEVARATEAFF. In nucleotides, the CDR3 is TGTGCCAGCAGTGAAGTAGCCAGAGCCACTGAAGCTTTCTTT.

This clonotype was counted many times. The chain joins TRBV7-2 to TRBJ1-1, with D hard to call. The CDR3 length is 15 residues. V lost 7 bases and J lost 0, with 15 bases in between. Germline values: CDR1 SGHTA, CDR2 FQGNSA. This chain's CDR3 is CASTYAAEMNTEAFF. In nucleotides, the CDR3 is TGTGCCAGCACCTATGCGGCGGAGATGAACACTGAAGCTTTCTTT.

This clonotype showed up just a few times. DNA for the CDR3: TGTGCCAGCAGACTTGAGGGGGCCCCGAACACCGGGGAGCTGTTTTTT. This translates into CASRLEGAPNTGELFF. V is TRBV11-2 and J is TRBJ2-2; 7 positions match TRBD1. Germline V gene lookup returns CDR1 SGHAT and CDR2 FQNNGV. The CDR3 length is 16 residues. The J segment lost 0 bases and the V segment lost 6 bases, leaving 7 bases of the junction unmatched.

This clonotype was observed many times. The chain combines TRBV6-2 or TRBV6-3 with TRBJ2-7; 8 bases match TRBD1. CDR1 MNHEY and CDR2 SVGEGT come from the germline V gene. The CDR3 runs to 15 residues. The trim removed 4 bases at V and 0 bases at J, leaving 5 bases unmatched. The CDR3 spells CASSSDRGYSYEQYF. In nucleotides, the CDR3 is TGTGCCAGCAGTTCCGACAGGGGCTACTCCTACGAGCAGTACTTC.

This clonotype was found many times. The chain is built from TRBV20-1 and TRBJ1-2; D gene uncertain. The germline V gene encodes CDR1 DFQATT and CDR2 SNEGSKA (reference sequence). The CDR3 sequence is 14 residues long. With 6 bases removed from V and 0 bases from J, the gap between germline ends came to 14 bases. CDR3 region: CSASGTLSNYGYTF. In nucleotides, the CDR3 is TGCAGTGCCTCCGGAACACTTTCTAACTATGGCTACACCTTC.

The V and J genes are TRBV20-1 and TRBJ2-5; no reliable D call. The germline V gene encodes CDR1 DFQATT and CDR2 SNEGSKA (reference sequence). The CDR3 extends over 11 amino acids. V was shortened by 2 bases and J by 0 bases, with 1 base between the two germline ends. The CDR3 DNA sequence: TGCAGTGCTAGAAACCAAGAGACCCAGTACTTC. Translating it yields CSARNQETQYF.

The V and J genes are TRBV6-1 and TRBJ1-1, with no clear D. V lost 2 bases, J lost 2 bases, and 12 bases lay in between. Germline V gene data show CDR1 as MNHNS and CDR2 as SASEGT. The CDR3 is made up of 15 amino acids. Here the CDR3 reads CASSELDPSNTEAFF. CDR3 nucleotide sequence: TGTGCCAGCAGTGAACTGGACCCATCAAACACTGAAGCTTTCTTT.

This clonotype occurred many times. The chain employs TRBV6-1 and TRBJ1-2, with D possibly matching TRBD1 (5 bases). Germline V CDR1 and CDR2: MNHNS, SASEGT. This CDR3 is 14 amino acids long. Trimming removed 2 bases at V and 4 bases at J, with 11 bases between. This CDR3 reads CASSELGRTYGYTF. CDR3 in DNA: TGTGCCAGCAGTGAATTGGGACGGACCTATGGCTACACCTTC.

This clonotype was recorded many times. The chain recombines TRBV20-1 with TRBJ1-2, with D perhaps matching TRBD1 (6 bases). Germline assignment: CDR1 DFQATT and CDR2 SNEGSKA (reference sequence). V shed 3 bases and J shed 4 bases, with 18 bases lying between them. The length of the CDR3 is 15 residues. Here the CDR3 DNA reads TGCAGTGCTAGTGGCAGGGGCTTGGATGGCTATGGCTACACCTTC. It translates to CSASGRGLDGYGYTF.

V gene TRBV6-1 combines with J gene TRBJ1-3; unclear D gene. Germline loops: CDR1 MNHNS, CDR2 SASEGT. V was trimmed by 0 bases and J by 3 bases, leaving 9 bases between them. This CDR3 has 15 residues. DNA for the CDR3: TGTGCCAGCAGTGAAGCACGACGAGTTGGAAACACCATATATTTT. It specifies CASSEARRVGNTIYF.